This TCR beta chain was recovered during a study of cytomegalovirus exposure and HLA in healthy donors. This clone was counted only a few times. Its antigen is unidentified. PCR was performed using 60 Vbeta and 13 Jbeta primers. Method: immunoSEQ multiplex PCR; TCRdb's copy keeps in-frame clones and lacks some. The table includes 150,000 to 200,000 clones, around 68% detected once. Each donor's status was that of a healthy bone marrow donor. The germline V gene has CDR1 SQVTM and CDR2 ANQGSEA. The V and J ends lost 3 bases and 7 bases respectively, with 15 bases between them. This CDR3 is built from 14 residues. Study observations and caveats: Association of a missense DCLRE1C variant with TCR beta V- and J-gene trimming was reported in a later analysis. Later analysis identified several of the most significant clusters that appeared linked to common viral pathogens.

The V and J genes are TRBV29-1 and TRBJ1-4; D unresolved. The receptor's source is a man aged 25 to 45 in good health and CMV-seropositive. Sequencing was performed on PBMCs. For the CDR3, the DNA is TGCAGCGTTGAGCTTTCCGGGGAAGTTGAAAAACTGTTTTTT. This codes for CSVELSGEVEKLFF.